The entry that follows covers one TCR beta chain sequence. The antigen remains undetermined. Losses at the gene ends were 4 bases for V and 3 bases for J; bases not matched to a gene: 4. CDR3 size: 14 residues. Germline CDR1 and CDR2: SGHRS and YFSETQ. The authors prepared the TCRbeta library with unique molecular identifiers. TCRdb re-derived calls from the PCR reads in MiXCR, one entry per CDR3 protein. The repertoire has about 980,000 distinct CDR3 sequences, roughly 29% of them found once; the top ten carry roughly 28%. This entry comes from a study of T-cell reconstitution after alpha-beta-depleted transplantation in children. General observations from the study: Expanded clones from the graft, numbering several hundred, reportedly supplied alpha-beta T cells about two months after transplant. At one year after transplant, newly produced T cells mostly accounted for T-cell counts and diversity.

The source is a boy in the first two years of life who had a stem cell transplant for SCID, so the T cells may come from the graft donor. This material consisted of PBMCs, mostly from graft donor cells, taken 360 days after TCRalphabeta/CD19-depleted stem cell transplant. The genes are TRBV5-1 and TRBJ1-1, with 9 bases fitting TRBD1. CDR3 amino acids: CASSPQGADTEAFF. CDR3 nucleotide sequence: TGCGCCAGCAGCCCACAGGGGGCGGACACTGAAGCTTTCTTT.